This TCR beta chain is from a study of beta chain features in type 1 diabetes. Whole-study results and caveats: Type 1 diabetes patients had TCRB CDR3s that were shorter (moderately but significantly so) in all four CD4+ subsets. Diminished insertions and augmented deletions at VDJ junctions characterized type 1 diabetes patients. Any PCR bias toward short templates would affect both groups alike.

Reverse transcription of all isolated RNA meant that expressed TCRB transcripts were sequenced. The repertoire was sequenced with immunoSEQ multiplex PCR; TCRdb's copy has only in-frame clones and lacks some. The table has approximately 150,000 clones, around 9% seen once; the top ten hold roughly 0.75%. This clone was counted a few times. Its specificity is not known. Every donor had blood drawn once into heparin, roughly 120 mL on average. Sample: central memory CD4+ T cells from blood. The receptor comes from a man aged 25 to 40 with type 1 diabetes.

This CDR3 reads CASSPEGQGYGYTF. In DNA, the CDR3 is TGCGCCAGCAGCCCGGAAGGGCAGGGCTATGGCTACACCTTC. V is TRBV5-1 and J is TRBJ1-2; D is perhaps TRBD1 (5 bases). Trimming removed 4 bases from V and 4 bases from J, with 14 bases in between. Germline-derived CDR1 and CDR2 are SGHRS and YFSETQ. The CDR3 length is 14 residues.